The 28 T cell receptor beta chains below were found in one sample sequenced in a study of identical twins. Via MiXCR, TCRdb re-called the 5' RACE reads, giving one row per CDR3 protein. The table includes fewer than 350,000 distinct CDR3 sequences, more than 6.5% detected once. These data were also filed under a second study, of yellow fever vaccine responses in identical twins.

Sequencing used memory (CD45RO+) T cells sorted from blood. Receptors originate from a woman aged 18-29 years in good health.

The V call is TRBV18, the J call TRBJ2-3, with 9 nucleotides matching TRBD1. The germline CDR1 and CDR2 sequences are KGHSH and LQKENI. The V segment lost 0 bases and the J segment 10 bases; nucleotides outside the gene matches: 26. The CDR3 spans 21 residues. The CDR3 here is CASSPPGLGTGRLAGRLPQYF. CDR3 DNA: TGTGCCAGCTCACCACCCGGGCTGGGGACAGGGCGTCTGGCCGGTAGGCTACCGCAGTATTTT.

The V and J genes are TRBV19 and TRBJ2-1; 12 bases agree with TRBD1. Per germline, CDR1 LNHDA and CDR2 SQIVND (reference sequence). J gave up 8 bases and V 5 bases, and 10 bases lay outside the gene matches. This CDR3 is built from 16 residues. The CDR3 here is CASSALPGQGAHEQFF. CDR3 in DNA: TGTGCCAGTAGTGCCCTCCCGGGACAGGGGGCTCATGAGCAGTTCTTC.

The table lists this clonotype with many counts. V and J are TRBV11-2 and TRBJ2-2; 9 bases are a match to TRBD2. This CDR3 region has 16 residues. After removal of 4 bases from V and 4 bases from J, the junction contained 7 bases not matched to a gene. CDR1 SGHAT and CDR2 FQNNGV come from the germline V gene. The CDR3 DNA reads TGTGCCAGCAGCTCCATTAGCGGGGGAAGCACCGGGGAGCTGTTTTTT. Protein sequence: CASSSISGGSTGELFF.

In DNA, the CDR3 is TGTGCCAGCCGACAGGTCACAGATACGCAGTATTTT. Translation gives CASRQVTDTQYF. The genes are TRBV11-3 and TRBJ2-3; D is possibly TRBD1 (6 bases). Germline values: CDR1 SGHNT, CDR2 YENEEA. The CDR3 runs 12 residues. V gave up 8 bases and J gave up 2 bases, with 8 bases separating them. The variable domain in full, with the rest retrieved from reference TRBV11-3 and TRBJ2-3, is EAGVVQSPRYKIIEKKQPVAFWCNPISGHNTLYWYLQNLGQGPELLIRYENEEAVDDSQLPKDRFSAERLKGVDSTLKIQPAELGDSAVYLCASRQVTDTQYFGPGTRLTVL.

V is TRBV27 and J is TRBJ2-1, with TRBD2 matching over 10 bases. Germline V gene lookup returns CDR1 MNHEY and CDR2 SMNVEV (reference sequence). The CDR3 contains 17 residues. With 2 bases clipped from V and 3 bases from J, the junction kept 7 bases outside the gene matches. The CDR3 loop reads CASSLEASGGHYNEQFF. The CDR3 nucleotides are TGTGCCAGCAGTTTAGAGGCTAGCGGGGGCCACTACAATGAGCAGTTCTTC.

The chain uses TRBV11-2 and TRBJ1-4; the D gene is possibly TRBD1 (5 bases). Trimming left V 2 bases short and J 7 bases short, with 14 bases between. The CDR3 is 15 amino acids. From germline, CDR1 is SGHAT and CDR2 FQNNGV. The CDR3 region has the DNA TGTGCCAGCAGCTTATTGGGGCAGGGCCGTGAAAAACTGTTTTTT. It codes for CASSLLGQGREKLFF.

The chain uses TRBV3-1 and TRBJ2-1; 9 bases line up with TRBD1. Germline V gene data show CDR1 as LGHDT and CDR2 as YNNKEL (reference sequence). Trimming took 5 bases from V and 10 from J; bases not matched to a gene: 6. CDR3 length: 13 amino acids. CDR3: CASSWDRAGEQFF. CDR3 in DNA: TGTGCCAGCAGCTGGGACAGGGCGGGGGAGCAGTTCTTC.

The V gene is TRBV25-1, the J gene TRBJ2-3, with TRBD2 as a possible D gene (6 bases). The CDR3 has 14 residues. The ends were cut back, 5 bases at V and 5 bases at J, with 14 bases in the middle. Germline CDR1 MGHDK, CDR2 SYGVNS. CDR3 sequence (DNA): TGTGCCAGCAGTCTCTTCGGGAGTGGAGATACGCAGTATTTT. As protein: CASSLFGSGDTQYF.

This clonotype was detected only a few times. J is TRBJ2-1 and V is TRBV6-1; 7 bases are shared with TRBD1. Germline loops: CDR1 MNHNS, CDR2 SASEGT. V lost 0 bases to trimming and J lost 6 bases; unmatched junction nucleotides: 5. CDR3 length: 15 amino acids. As DNA, the CDR3 is TGTGCCAGCAGTGAAGCCTCGACAGGGTCCAATGAGCAGTTCTTC. It specifies CASSEASTGSNEQFF.

This clonotype occurred many times. This rearrangement joins TRBV12-3 or TRBV12-4 to TRBJ2-5; the match to TRBD2 covers 12 bases. Losses at the gene ends were 4 bases for V and 5 bases for J; bases not matched to a gene: 17. The CDR3 is made up of 19 amino acids. CDR3 DNA: TGTGCCAGCAGTTCGTCGAGACTAGCGGGGGAGACGTCCAGGGAGACCCAGTACTTC. Translated, it gives CASSSSRLAGETSRETQYF.

The rearrangement links TRBV7-8 to TRBJ2-3; D possibly matches TRBD1 or TRBD2 (5 bases each). The CDR3 has 14 residues. The V gene's germline CDR1 is SGHVS and CDR2 FQNEAQ. The germline V and J ends were trimmed by 3 bases and 2 bases, with 9 bases remaining between them. CDR3 loop: CASSFDGTTDTQYF. The CDR3 nucleotides are TGTGCCAGCAGCTTCGATGGGACCACAGATACGCAGTATTTT.

This clonotype was counted at least ten times. The rearrangement links TRBV12-3 or TRBV12-4 to TRBJ2-2; D assignment may be TRBD1 or TRBD2 (5 bases each). The V gene lost 6 bases and the J gene lost 7 bases, with 18 bases spanning the gap. The CDR3 runs to 15 residues. The CDR3 nucleotides read TGTGCCAGCAGCCTCGGGGCAGCCGGCATCGGGGAGCTGTTTTTT. Protein: CASSLGAAGIGELFF.

The sample holds a few counts of this clonotype. The chain combines TRBV20-1 with TRBJ1-6, with unresolved D. This CDR3 is built from 13 residues. With 0 bases removed from V and 7 bases from J, the gap between germline ends came to 7 bases. The V gene's germline CDR1 is DFQATT and CDR2 SNEGSKA (reference sequence). In nucleotides, the CDR3 is TGCAGTGCTAGAGATGGCAAGAATTCACCCCTCCACTTT. This translates into CSARDGKNSPLHF.

There are many counts of this clonotype. This chain joins TRBV12-3 or TRBV12-4 and TRBJ1-4; D not resolved. The CDR3 is 14 residues long. The V and J ends lost 1 base and 8 bases respectively, with 11 bases between them. The CDR3 DNA reads as TGTGCCAGCAGTTTAGACTGGGGAGGAGAAAAACTGTTTTTT. Encoded protein: CASSLDWGGEKLFF.

The chain employs TRBV19 and TRBJ1-1; the D is unclear. Between the trimmed V and J ends, which lost 6 bases and 2 bases, there was a span of 13 bases. Germline V gene data show CDR1 as LNHDA and CDR2 as SQIVND (reference sequence). This CDR3 has 14 residues. In DNA, the CDR3 is TGTGCCAGTAGCTTGACACGGATAAACACTGAAGCTTTCTTT. Residues: CASSLTRINTEAFF.

V and J are TRBV19 and TRBJ2-1, with 9 bases fitting TRBD2. After removal of 7 bases from V and 6 bases from J, the junction contained 7 bases not matched to a gene. This CDR3 has 14 residues. CDR1 and CDR2 from the germline V gene are LNHDA and SQIVND (reference sequence). CDR3 coding DNA: TGTGCCAGTACCAAAGCGGGGGGCCTCAATGAGCAGTTCTTC. Translating gives CASTKAGGLNEQFF. The full variable domain, with the rest looked up from reference TRBV19 and TRBJ2-1, is DGGITQSPKYLFRKEGQNVTLSCEQNLNHDAMYWYRQDPGQGLRLIYYSQIVNDFQKGDIAEGYSVSREKKESFPLTVTSAQKNPTAFYLCASTKAGGLNEQFFGPGTRLTVL.

This clonotype came up many times. The chain combines TRBV12-3 or TRBV12-4 with TRBJ1-6; TRBD1 is a possible D gene (6 bases). The V end lost 6 bases, the J end lost 6 bases, and 12 bases lay between the germline ends. The CDR3 runs 14 residues. CDR3 nucleotides: TGTGCCAGCAGCGTGACAGGAGCTAATTCACCCCTCCACTTT. This codes for CASSVTGANSPLHF.

In its sample, this clonotype was seen many times. The CDR3 protein is CASIYGTDTQYF. In DNA, the CDR3 is TGTGCCAGCATCTACGGAACAGATACGCAGTATTTT. The genes are TRBV2 and TRBJ2-3; D unclear. The V gene's germline CDR1 is SNHLY and CDR2 FYNNEI. The CDR3 runs 12 residues. V gave up 7 bases and J gave up 3 bases, with 8 bases separating them.

This clonotype was detected a few times. One end of the junction is discordant with germline, which a read error may explain. The chain carries TRBV5-1 and TRBJ2-5, with D possibly matching TRBD2 (6 bases). Germline CDR1 SGHRS, CDR2 YFSETQ. This CDR3 region has 15 residues. CDR3 region: CASSPGVGRQETQCF. DNA of the CDR3: TGCGCCAGCAGCCCCGGTGTGGGGAGGCAAGAGACCCAGTGCTTC. Full variable domain (outside the CDR3, taken from reference TRBV5-1 and TRBJ2-5): KAGVTQTPRYLIKTRGQQVTLSCSPISGHRSVSWYQQTPGQGLQFLFEYFSETQRNKGNFPGRFSGRQFSNSRSEMNVSTLELGDSALYLCASSPGVGRQETQCFGPGTRLLVL.

This clonotype was found a few times. The J gene is TRBJ2-7, the V gene TRBV5-1; D remains unclear. The CDR3 extends over 13 amino acids. The germline V gene has CDR1 SGHRS and CDR2 YFSETQ. Trimming took off 4 bases at V and 2 bases at J, with 10 bases between the two ends. Here the CDR3 DNA reads TGCGCCAGCAGCCCGAACGGCCCCTACGAGCAGTACGTC. It yields the protein CASSPNGPYEQYV.

The J gene is TRBJ1-1, the V gene TRBV2; D not certain. CDR3 length: 18 residues. Per germline, CDR1 SNHLY and CDR2 FYNNEI. V was trimmed by 6 bases and J by 0 bases, leaving 23 bases between them. The CDR3 reads CASRRGPLILIMNTEAFF. In DNA form, the CDR3 reads TGTGCCAGCAGACGAGGACCTCTGATATTAATTATGAACACTGAAGCTTTCTTT. The full variable domain, in which reference TRBV2 and TRBJ1-1 provide the parts outside the CDR3, is EPEVTQTPSHQVTQMGQEVILRCVPISNHLYFYWYRQILGQKVEFLVSFYNNEISEKSEIFDDQFSVERPDGSNFTLKIRSTKLEDSAMYFCASRRGPLILIMNTEAFFGQGTRLTVV.

The table lists this clonotype with many counts. The chain carries TRBV4-1 and TRBJ1-4; a possible D gene is TRBD1 (5 bases). V was shortened by 1 base and J by 4 bases, with 10 bases between the two germline ends. The CDR3 is 15 residues long. Germline CDR1 MGHRA, CDR2 YSYEKL. Here the CDR3 DNA reads TGCGCCAGCAGCCAAGTGGGGCGCAGTAATGAAAAACTGTTTTTT. It specifies CASSQVGRSNEKLFF.

The chain joins TRBV28 to TRBJ1-1; possible D gene TRBD1, 6 bases. Germline CDR1 reads MDHEN; CDR2 reads SYDVKM. The CDR3 length is 12 residues. Trimming stripped 3 bases from V and 11 bases from J, with 13 bases between. The CDR3 region is CASSLSSGAAFF. The CDR3 nucleotides read TGTGCCAGCAGTTTGAGTTCGGGGGCCGCTTTCTTT.

The chain has TRBV5-1 and TRBJ1-6, with 8 nucleotides matching TRBD1. V shed 0 bases, J shed 10 bases, and the junction held 12 bases outside the gene matches. Germline CDR1 SGHRS, CDR2 YFSETQ. The CDR3 consists of 17 residues. The CDR3 DNA reads TGCGCCAGCAGCTTGGAAGCAGGGGGCGCCGGACGATCACCCCTCCACTTT. Its translation: CASSLEAGGAGRSPLHF.

Details on this clonotype: Germline is not matched at one junction end, which may reflect a read error. The chain is built from TRBV7-3 and TRBJ2-3; 12 bases map to TRBD2. The CDR3 is made up of 18 amino acids. From germline, CDR1 is SGHTA and CDR2 FQGTGA. For the CDR3, the DNA is TGTACCAGCAGTTCACTCTATGGGACTAGCGGGAGCACAGATACGCAGTATTTT. Translated: CTSSSLYGTSGSTDTQYF.

The rearrangement uses TRBV5-4 and TRBJ2-2; D call uncertain. Deletions cut 0 bases from V and 0 bases from J, with 6 bases between. Germline CDR1 is SGHNT and CDR2 is YYREEE (reference sequence). The CDR3 covers 15 residues. In nucleotides, the CDR3 is TGTGCCAGCAGCTTGGGGGTTGCGAACACCGGGGAGCTGTTTTTT. This translates into CASSLGVANTGELFF.

This clonotype was seen at least ten times. The chain carries TRBV7-9 and TRBJ1-2, with no clear D. This CDR3 contains 13 residues. Per the germline V gene, CDR1 is SEHNR and CDR2 is FQNEAQ (reference sequence). The V gene lost 0 bases and the J gene lost 8 bases, with 10 bases spanning the gap. DNA for the CDR3: TGTGCCAGCAGCTTAGCGGGGTCGGACGGCTACACCTTC. This sequence encodes CASSLAGSDGYTF.

This clonotype was recorded at least ten times. The chain has TRBV12-3 or TRBV12-4 and TRBJ2-7; tentatively, D is TRBD1 or TRBD2 (6 bases each). This CDR3 spans 13 amino acids. The V end lost 3 bases, the J end lost 5 bases, and 11 bases lay between the germline ends. CDR3 sequence reads: CASSFWGAHEQYF. CDR3 coding DNA: TGTGCCAGCAGTTTCTGGGGGGCACACGAGCAGTACTTC.